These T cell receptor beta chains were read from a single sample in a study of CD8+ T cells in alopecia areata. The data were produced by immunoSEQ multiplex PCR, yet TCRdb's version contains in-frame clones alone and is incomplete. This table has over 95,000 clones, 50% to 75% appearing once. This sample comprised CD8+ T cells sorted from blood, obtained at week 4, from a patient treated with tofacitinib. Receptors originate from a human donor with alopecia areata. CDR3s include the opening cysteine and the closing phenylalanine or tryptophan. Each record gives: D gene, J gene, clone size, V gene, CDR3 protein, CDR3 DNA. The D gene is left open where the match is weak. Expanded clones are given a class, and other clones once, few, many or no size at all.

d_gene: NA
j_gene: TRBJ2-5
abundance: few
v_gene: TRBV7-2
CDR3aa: CASSQLSRDLQETQYF
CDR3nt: TGTGCCAGCAGCCAGTTGAGTCGGGACCTTCAAGAGACCCAGTACTTC

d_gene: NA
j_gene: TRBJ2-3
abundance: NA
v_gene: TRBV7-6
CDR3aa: CASSLALNTQYF
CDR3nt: TGTGCCAGCAGCTTAGCGCTGAATACGCAGTATTTT

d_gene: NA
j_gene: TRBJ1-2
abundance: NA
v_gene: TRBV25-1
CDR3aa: CASSSRQDYGYTF
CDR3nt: TGTGCCAGCAGTTCACGACAGGACTATGGCTACACCTTC

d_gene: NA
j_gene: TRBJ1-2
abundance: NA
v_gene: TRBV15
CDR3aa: CATSRDGGPNYGYTF
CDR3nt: TGTGCCACCAGCAGAGATGGCGGACCGAACTATGGCTACACCTTC

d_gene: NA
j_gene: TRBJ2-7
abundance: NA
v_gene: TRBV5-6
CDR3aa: CASRRRDSYEQYF
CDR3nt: TGTGCCAGTCGGCGGCGGGACTCCTACGAGCAGTACTTC

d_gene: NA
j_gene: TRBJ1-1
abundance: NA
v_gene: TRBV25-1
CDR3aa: CASSEGLATEAFF
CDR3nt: TGTGCCAGCAGTGAAGGCCTGGCCACTGAAGCTTTCTTT

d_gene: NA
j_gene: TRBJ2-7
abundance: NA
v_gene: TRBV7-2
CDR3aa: CASSSRVTYEQYF
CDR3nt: TGTGCCAGCAGCTCCCGGGTAACCTACGAGCAGTACTTC

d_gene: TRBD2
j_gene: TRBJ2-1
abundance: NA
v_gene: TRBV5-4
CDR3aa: CASSLLAGGPSAEEQFF
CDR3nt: TGTGCCAGCAGCCTCCTAGCGGGAGGGCCTTCTGCCGAGGAGCAGTTCTTC

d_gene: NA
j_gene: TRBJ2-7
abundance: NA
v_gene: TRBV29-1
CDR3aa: CSVVSVVGAYGEQYF
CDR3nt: TGCAGCGTTGTGAGTGTTGTGGGGGCCTATGGGGAGCAGTACTTC

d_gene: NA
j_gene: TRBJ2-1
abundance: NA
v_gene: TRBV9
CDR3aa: CASSQQGSNEQFF
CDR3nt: TGTGCCAGCAGCCAGCAGGGCAGCAATGAGCAGTTCTTC

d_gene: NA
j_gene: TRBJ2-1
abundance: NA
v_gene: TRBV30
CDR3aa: CAWSGRYNEQFF
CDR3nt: TGTGCCTGGAGTGGACGGTACAATGAGCAGTTCTTC

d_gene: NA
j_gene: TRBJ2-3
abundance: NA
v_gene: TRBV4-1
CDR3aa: CASSPGGAGGTDTQYF
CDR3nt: TGCGCCAGCAGCCCGGGCGGGGCAGGGGGTACAGATACGCAGTATTTT

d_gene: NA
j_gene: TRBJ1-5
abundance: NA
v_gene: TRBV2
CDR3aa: CASREGPNHGNQPQHF
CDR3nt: TGTGCCAGCAGGGAGGGGCCAAATCACGGCAATCAGCCCCAGCATTTT

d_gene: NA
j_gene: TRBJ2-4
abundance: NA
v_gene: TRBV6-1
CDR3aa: CASSEPESRVENIQYF
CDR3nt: TGTGCCAGCAGTGAACCCGAGTCCAGGGTCGAAAACATTCAGTACTTC

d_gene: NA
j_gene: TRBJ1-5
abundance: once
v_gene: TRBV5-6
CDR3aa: CASSLFQTSNQPQHF
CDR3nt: TGTGCCAGCAGCTTGTTTCAGACTAGCAATCAGCCCCAGCATTTT

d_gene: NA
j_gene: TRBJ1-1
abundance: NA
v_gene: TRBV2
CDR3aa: CAREGGNTEAFF
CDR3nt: TGTGCCAGAGAAGGAGGGAACACTGAAGCTTTCTTT

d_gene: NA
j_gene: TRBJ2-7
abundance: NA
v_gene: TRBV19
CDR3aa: CASGTGLPYEQYF
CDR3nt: TGTGCCAGTGGTACAGGTCTTCCCTACGAGCAGTACTTC

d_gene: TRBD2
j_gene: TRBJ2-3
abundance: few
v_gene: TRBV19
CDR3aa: CASSMAAGGYQYF
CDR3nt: TGTGCCAGTAGTATGGCAGCGGGAGGATACCAGTATTTT

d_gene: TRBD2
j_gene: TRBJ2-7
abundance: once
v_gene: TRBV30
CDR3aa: CAWSWGGTHEQYF
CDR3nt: TGTGCCTGGAGTTGGGGGGGGACCCACGAGCAGTACTTC

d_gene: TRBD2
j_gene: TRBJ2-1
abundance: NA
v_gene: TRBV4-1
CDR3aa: CASSQVTGGGNEQFF
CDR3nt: TGCGCCAGCAGCCAAGTTACGGGAGGGGGCAATGAGCAGTTCTTC

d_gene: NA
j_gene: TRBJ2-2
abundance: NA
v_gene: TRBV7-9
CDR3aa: CASSLFRTVNTGELFF
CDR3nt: TGTGCCAGCAGCTTATTCCGGACAGTGAACACCGGGGAGCTGTTTTTT

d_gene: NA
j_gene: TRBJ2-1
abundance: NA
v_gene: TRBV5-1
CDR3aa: CASSWTYNEQFF
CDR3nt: TGCGCCAGCAGTTGGACCTACAATGAGCAGTTCTTC

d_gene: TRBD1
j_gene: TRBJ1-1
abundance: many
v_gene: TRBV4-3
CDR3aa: CASSLTGAGAEAFF
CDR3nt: TGCGCCAGCAGCCTTACAGGGGCAGGGGCTGAAGCTTTCTTT

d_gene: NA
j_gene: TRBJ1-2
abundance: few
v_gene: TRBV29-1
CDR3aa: CSVPGRSYGYTF
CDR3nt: TGCAGCGTACCCGGGAGAAGCTATGGCTACACCTTC

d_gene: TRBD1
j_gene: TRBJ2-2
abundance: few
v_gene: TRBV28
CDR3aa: CASSLPDGQAFTGELFF
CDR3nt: TGTGCCAGCAGTTTGCCCGACGGACAGGCCTTCACCGGGGAGCTGTTTTTT

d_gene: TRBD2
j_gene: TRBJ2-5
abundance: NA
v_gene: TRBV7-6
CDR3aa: CASSSVAGQETQYF
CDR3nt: TGTGCCAGCAGCTCAGTAGCGGGCCAAGAGACCCAGTACTTC

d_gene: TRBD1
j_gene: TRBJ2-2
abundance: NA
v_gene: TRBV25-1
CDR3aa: CASSETGQGKAGELFF
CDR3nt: TGTGCCAGCAGTGAAACCGGACAGGGGAAGGCCGGGGAGCTGTTTTTT

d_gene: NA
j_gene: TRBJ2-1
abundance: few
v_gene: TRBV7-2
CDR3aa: CASSPRLRVRYYNEQFF
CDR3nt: TGTGCCAGCAGCCCGCGCCTCCGAGTGCGATACTACAATGAGCAGTTCTTC

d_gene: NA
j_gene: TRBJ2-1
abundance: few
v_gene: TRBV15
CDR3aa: CATSRDSDSGYYNEQFF
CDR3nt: TGTGCCACCAGCAGAGATAGTGATAGCGGTTACTACAATGAGCAGTTCTTC

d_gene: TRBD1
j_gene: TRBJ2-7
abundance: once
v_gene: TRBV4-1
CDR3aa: CASSLGQGNEQYF
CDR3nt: TGCGCCAGCAGCCTCGGACAGGGAAACGAGCAGTACTTC

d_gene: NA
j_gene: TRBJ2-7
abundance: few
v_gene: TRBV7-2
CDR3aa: CASSSGGHEQYF
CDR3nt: TGTGCCAGCAGCTCAGGAGGCCACGAGCAGTACTTC

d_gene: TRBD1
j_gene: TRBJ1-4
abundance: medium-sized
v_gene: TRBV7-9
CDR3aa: CASKSQGTNEKLFF
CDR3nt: TGTGCCAGCAAATCACAGGGGACTAATGAAAAACTGTTTTTT

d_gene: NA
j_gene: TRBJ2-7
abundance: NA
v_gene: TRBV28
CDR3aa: CASSLERTYEQYF
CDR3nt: TGTGCCAGCAGTTTAGAACGGACCTACGAGCAGTACTTC

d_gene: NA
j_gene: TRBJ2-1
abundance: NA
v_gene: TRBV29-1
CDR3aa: CSVESDWSTYNEQFF
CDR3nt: TGCAGCGTTGAATCAGACTGGAGTACCTACAATGAGCAGTTCTTC

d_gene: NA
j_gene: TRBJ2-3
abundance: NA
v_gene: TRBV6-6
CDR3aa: CASSPFTSTDTQYF
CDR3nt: TGTGCCAGCAGTCCCTTTACTAGCACAGATACGCAGTATTTT

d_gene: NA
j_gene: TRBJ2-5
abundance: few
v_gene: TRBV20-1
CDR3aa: CSANRETQYF
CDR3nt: TGCAGTGCTAATAGGGAGACCCAGTACTTC

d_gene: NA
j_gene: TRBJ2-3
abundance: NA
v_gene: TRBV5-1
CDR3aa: CASSLGVDDRDTDTQYF
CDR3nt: TGCGCCAGCAGCTTGGGTGTGGACGACAGAGACACAGATACGCAGTATTTT

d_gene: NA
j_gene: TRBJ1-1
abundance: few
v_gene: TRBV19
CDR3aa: CASSIVGGNTEAFF
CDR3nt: TGTGCCAGTAGTATAGTCGGGGGGAACACTGAAGCTTTCTTT

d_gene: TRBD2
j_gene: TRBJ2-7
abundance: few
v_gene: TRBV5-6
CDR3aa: CASSPAGTSGTYEQYF
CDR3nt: TGTGCCAGCAGCCCGGCCGGGACTAGCGGAACCTACGAGCAGTACTTC

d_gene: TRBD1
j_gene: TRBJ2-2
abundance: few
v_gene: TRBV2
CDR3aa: CASSAPGTDITGELFF
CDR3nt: TGTGCCAGCAGCGCCCCTGGGACAGATATCACCGGGGAGCTGTTTTTT

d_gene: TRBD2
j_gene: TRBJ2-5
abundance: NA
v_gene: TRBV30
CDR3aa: CAWSPGRGQETQYF
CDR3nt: TGTGCCTGGAGTCCCGGGAGGGGACAAGAGACCCAGTACTTC

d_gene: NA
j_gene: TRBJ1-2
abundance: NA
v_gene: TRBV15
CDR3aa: CATSRGSKANYGYTF
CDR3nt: TGTGCCACCAGCAGAGGATCCAAGGCTAACTATGGCTACACCTTC

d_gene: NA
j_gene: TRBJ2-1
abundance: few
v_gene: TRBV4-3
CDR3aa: CASSQLLSSYNEQFF
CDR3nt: TGCGCCAGCAGCCAGCTTCTAAGCTCCTACAATGAGCAGTTCTTC

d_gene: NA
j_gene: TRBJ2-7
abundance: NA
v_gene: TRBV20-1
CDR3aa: CSARSVEQYF
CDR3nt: TGCAGTGCTAGGTCCGTGGAGCAGTACTTC

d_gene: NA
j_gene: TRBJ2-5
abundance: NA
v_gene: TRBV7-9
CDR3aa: CASTSSVGRNQETQYF
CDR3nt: TGTGCCAGCACCTCCTCCGTTGGACGGAATCAAGAGACCCAGTACTTC

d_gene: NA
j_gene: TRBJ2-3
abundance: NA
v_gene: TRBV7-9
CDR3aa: CASSGPDTQYF
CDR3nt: TGTGCCAGCAGTGGCCCAGATACGCAGTATTTT